The entry that follows covers one T cell receptor (beta chain) sequence. Its antigen remains unidentified. After removal of 4 bases from V and 4 bases from J, the junction contained 4 bases not matched to a gene. Germline CDR1 MNHEY, CDR2 SVGAGI. The CDR3 is made up of 14 amino acids. The data stem from a study of shared clonotypes between healthy human individuals. In the naive CD8 group, cells lacked CD45RO and were positively selected for CCR7, so terminally differentiated effector memory CD45RA+ cells were left out. The method was immunoSEQ multiplex PCR; TCRdb's version includes in-frame clones alone and lacks a portion of them. This table has about 610,000 clones, approximately 96% appearing once. Study conclusions and caveats: A reduction in generation probabilities was seen for non-shared clonotypes relative to those shared by all four donors. Only blood was sampled; tissue repertoires likely differ. In general, naive subsets displayed greater estimated richness than memory subsets did.

This receptor was identified in a woman in her twenties or thirties in good health. The rearrangement links TRBV6-5 to TRBJ1-3; 7 bases map to TRBD1. The sample was naive CD8+ T cells sorted from blood. The CDR3 sequence: CASSWGQQGNTIYF. The CDR3 region has the DNA TGTGCCAGCAGTTGGGGACAGCAGGGAAACACCATATATTTT.